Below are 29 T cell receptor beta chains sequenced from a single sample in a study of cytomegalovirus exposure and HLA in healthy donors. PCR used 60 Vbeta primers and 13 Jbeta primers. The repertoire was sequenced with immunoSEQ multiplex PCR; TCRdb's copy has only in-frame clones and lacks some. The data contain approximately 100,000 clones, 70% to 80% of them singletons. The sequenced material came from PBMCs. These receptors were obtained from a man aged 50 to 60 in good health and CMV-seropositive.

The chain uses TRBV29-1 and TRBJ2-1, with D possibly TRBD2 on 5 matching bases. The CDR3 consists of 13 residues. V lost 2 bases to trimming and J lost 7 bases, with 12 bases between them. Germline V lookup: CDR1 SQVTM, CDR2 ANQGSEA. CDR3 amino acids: CSVERRADNEQFF. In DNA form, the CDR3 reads TGCAGCGTTGAAAGGCGGGCAGATAATGAGCAGTTCTTC.

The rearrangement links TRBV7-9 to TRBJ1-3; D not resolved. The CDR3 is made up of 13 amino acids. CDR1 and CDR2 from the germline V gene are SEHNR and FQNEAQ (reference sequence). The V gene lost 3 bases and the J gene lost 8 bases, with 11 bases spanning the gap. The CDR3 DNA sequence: TGTGCCAGCAGCTTGGGCTACTTAGACACCATATATTTT. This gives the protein CASSLGYLDTIYF.

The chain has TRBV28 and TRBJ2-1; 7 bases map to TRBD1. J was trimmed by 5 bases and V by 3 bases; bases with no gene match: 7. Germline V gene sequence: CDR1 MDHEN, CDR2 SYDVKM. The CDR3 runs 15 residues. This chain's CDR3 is CASSFLITGDNEQFF. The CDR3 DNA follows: TGTGCCAGCAGTTTTTTAATCACAGGGGACAATGAGCAGTTCTTC.

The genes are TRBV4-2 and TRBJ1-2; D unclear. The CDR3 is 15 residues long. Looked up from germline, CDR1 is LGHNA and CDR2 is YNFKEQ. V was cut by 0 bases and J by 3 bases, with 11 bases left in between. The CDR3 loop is CASSQDFQVHYGYTF. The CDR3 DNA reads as TGTGCCAGCAGCCAAGATTTCCAGGTGCACTATGGCTACACCTTC.

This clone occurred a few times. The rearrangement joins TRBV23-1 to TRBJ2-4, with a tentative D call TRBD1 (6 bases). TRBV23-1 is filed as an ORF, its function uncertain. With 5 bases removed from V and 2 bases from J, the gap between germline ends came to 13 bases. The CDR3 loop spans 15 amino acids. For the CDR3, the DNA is TGCGCCAGCAGTACCCCCCAGGGGACCAAAAACATTCAGTACTTC. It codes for CASSTPQGTKNIQYF.

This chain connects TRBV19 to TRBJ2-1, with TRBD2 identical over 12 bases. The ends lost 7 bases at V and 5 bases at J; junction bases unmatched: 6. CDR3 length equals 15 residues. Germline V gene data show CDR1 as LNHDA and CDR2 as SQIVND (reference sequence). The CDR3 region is CASTRTSGANNEQFF. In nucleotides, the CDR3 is TGTGCCAGTACCCGGACTAGCGGGGCGAACAATGAGCAGTTCTTC.

The CDR3 DNA is TGCGCCAGCAGCTTGAACTCGAACACCGGGGAGCTGTTTTTT. Translating it yields CASSLNSNTGELFF. The genes are TRBV5-1 and TRBJ2-2; D is uncertain. Germline loops: CDR1 SGHRS, CDR2 YFSETQ. V lost 1 base, J lost 0 bases, and 4 bases lay in between. CDR3 length equals 14 residues.

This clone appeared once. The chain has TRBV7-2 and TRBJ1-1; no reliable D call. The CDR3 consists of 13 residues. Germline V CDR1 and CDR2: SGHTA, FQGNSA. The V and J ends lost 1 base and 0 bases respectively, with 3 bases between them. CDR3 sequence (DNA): TGTGCCAGCAGCTTAGACATGAACACTGAAGCTTTCTTT. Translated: CASSLDMNTEAFF.

CDR3 DNA: TGTGCCAGCAGCTTACAAGGACAGGGAAACATTCAGTACTTC. Translation: CASSLQGQGNIQYF. This rearrangement joins TRBV7-2 to TRBJ2-4; 8 bases map to TRBD1. Germline loops: CDR1 SGHTA, CDR2 FQGNSA. V gave up 2 bases and J gave up 6 bases; unmatched junction bases: 3. The CDR3 extends over 14 amino acids.

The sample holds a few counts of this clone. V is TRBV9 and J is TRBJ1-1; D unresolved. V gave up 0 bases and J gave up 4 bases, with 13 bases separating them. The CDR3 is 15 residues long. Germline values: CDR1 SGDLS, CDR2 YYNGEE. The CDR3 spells CASSVDIEPGTEAFF. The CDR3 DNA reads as TGTGCCAGCAGCGTAGATATAGAACCCGGCACTGAAGCTTTCTTT.

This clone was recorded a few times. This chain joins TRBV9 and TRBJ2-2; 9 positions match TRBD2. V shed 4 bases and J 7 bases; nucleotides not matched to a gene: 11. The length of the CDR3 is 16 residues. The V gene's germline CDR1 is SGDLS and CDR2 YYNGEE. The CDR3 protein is CASSFTSRGGRGELFF. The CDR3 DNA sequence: TGTGCCAGCAGCTTTACGTCGCGGGGGGGCCGCGGGGAGCTGTTTTTT.

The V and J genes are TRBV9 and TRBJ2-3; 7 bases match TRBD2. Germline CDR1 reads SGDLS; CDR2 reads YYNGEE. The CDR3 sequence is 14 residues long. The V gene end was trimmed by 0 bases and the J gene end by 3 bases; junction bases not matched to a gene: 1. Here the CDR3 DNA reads TGTGCCAGCAGCGTAGACGGGGGGACAGATACGCAGTATTTT. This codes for CASSVDGGTDTQYF. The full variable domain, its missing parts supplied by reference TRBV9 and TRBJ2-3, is DSGVTQTPKHLITATGQRVTLRCSPRSGDLSVYWYQQSLDQGLQFLIQYYNGEERAKGNILERFSAQQFPDLHSELNLSSLELGDSALYFCASSVDGGTDTQYFGPGTRLTVL.

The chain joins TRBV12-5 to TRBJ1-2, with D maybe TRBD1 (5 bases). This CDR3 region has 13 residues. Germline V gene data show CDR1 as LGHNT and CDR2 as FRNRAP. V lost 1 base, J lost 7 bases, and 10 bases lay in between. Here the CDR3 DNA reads TGTGCTAGTGGTTTGGGGAGGGGATTTGGCTACACCTTC. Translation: CASGLGRGFGYTF. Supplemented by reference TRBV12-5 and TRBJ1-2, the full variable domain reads DARVTQTPRHKVTEMGQEVTMRCQPILGHNTVFWYRQTMMQGLELLAYFRNRAPLDDSGMPKDRFSAEMPDATLATLKIQPSEPRDSAVYFCASGLGRGFGYTFGSGTRLTVV.

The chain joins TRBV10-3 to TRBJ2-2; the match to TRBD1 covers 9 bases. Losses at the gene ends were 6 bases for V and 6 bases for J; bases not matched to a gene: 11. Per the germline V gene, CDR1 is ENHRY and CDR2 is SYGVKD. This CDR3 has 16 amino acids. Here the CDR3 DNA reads TGTGCCATCAGACCCGGGACAGGGAAAGTGTCCGGGGAGCTGTTTTTT. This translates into CAIRPGTGKVSGELFF.

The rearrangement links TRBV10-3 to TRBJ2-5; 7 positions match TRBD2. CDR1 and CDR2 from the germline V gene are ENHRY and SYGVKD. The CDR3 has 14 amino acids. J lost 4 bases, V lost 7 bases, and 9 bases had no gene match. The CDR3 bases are TGTGCCATCAAAGGTCCGGGGGGAGGAGAGACCCAGTACTTC. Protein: CAIKGPGGGETQYF.

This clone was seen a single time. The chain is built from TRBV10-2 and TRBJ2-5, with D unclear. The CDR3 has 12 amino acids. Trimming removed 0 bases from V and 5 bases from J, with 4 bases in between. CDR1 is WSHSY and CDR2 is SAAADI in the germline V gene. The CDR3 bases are TGCGCCAGCAGTGAGTCGTCGGAGACCCAGTACTTC. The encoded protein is CASSESSETQYF.

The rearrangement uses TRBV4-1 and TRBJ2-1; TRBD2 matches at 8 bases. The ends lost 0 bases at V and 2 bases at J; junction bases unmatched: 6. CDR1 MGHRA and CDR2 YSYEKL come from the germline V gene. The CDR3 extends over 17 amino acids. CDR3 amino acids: CASSQDRGGSAYNEQFF. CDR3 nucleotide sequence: TGCGCCAGCAGCCAAGATCGGGGGGGTAGTGCCTACAATGAGCAGTTCTTC.

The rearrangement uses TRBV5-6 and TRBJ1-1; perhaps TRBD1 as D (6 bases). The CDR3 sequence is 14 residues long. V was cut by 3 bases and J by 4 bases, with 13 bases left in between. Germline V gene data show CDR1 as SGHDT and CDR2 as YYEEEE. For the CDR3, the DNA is TGTGCCAGCAGCTGGGAGGGGGTGGGCACTGAAGCTTTCTTT. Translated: CASSWEGVGTEAFF.

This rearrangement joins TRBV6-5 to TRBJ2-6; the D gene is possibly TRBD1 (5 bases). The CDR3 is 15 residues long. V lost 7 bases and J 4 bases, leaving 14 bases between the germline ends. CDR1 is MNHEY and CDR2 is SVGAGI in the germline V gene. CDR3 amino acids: CASTLGANGANVLTF. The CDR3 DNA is TGTGCCAGCACCCTAGGGGCGAACGGGGCCAACGTCCTGACTTTC.

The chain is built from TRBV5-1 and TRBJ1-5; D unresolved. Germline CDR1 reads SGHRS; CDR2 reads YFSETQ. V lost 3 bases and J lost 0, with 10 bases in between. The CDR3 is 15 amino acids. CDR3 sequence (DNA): TGCGCCAGCAGCTCCGAGGGCAGTAGCAATCAGCCCCAGCATTTT. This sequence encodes CASSSEGSSNQPQHF. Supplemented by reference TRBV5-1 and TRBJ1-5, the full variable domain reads KAGVTQTPRYLIKTRGQQVTLSCSPISGHRSVSWYQQTPGQGLQFLFEYFSETQRNKGNFPGRFSGRQFSNSRSEMNVSTLELGDSALYLCASSSEGSSNQPQHFGDGTRLSIL.

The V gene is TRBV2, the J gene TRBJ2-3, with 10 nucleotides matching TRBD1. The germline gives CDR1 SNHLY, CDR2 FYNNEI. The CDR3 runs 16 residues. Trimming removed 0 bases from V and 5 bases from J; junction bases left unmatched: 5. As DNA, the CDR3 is TGTGCCAGCAGTGAAGCGACGGGACAGGGGATAGATACGCAGTATTTT. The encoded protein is CASSEATGQGIDTQYF.

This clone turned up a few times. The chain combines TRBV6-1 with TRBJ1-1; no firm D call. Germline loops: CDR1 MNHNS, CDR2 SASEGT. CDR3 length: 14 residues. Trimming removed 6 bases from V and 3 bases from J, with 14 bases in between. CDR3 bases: TGTGCCAGCAGGCTTTTTAACGGGTACACTGAAGCTTTCTTT. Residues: CASRLFNGYTEAFF.

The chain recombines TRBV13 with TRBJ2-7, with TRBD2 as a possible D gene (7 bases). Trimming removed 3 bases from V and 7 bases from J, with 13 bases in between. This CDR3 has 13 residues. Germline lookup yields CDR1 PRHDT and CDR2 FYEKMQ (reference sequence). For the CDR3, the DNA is TGTGCCAGCAGCTTGGGGGGGGCGTGGGAGCAGTACTTC. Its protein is CASSLGGAWEQYF.

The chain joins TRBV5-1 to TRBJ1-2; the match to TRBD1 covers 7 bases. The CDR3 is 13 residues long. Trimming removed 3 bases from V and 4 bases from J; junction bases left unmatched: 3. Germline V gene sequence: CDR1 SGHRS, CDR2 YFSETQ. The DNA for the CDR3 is TGCGCCAGCAGCTCGGGACAGACCTATGGCTACACCTTC. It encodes CASSSGQTYGYTF.

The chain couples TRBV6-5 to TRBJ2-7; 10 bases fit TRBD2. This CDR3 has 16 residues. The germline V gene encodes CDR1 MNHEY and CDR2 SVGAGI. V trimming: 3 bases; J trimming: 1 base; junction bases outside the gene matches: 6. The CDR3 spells CASSYASGSPSYEQYF. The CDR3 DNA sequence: TGTGCCAGCAGTTATGCTAGCGGGAGCCCTTCCTACGAGCAGTACTTC.

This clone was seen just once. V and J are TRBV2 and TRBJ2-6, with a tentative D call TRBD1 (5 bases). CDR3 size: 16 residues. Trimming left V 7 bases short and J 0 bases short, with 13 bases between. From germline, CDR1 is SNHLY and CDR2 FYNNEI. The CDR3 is CASTLGAHSGANVLTF. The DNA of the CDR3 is TGTGCCAGCACCCTTGGGGCCCACTCTGGGGCCAACGTCCTGACTTTC.

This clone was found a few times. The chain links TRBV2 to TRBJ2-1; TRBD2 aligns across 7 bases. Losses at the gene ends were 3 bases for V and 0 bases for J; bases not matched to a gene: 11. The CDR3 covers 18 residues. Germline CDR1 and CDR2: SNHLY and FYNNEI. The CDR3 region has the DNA TGTGCCAGCAGTGAGACTAGCACCGGTCCAAGCTCCTACAATGAGCAGTTCTTC. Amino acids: CASSETSTGPSSYNEQFF.

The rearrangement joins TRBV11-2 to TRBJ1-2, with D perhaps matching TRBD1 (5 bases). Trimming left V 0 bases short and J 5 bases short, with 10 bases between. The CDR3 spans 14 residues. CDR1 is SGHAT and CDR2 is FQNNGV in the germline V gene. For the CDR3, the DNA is TGTGCCAGCAGCTTAGATTTGACAGCGTATGGCTACACCTTC. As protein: CASSLDLTAYGYTF.

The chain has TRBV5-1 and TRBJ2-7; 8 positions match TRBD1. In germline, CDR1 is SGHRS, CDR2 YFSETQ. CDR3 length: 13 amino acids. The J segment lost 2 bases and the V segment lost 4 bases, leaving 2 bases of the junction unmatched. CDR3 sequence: CASSRDRPYEQYF. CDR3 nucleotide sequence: TGCGCCAGCAGCCGGGACAGGCCCTACGAGCAGTACTTC.